The next 28 T cell receptor beta chains were all read from a single sample in a study of early T cells in non-severe SARS-CoV-2 infection. TCRdb analysed the 5' RACE reads with MiXCR anew, one entry per CDR3 protein. This table has about 110,000 distinct CDR3 sequences, around 10% appearing once. The sample consisted of whole blood. The origin of the receptors is an adult who was a healthcare worker with PCR-confirmed SARS-CoV-2 infection or an uninfected control (not recorded which).

This clonotype has more than one count but fewer than ten. The rearrangement links TRBV29-1 to TRBJ2-7; 8 bases line up with TRBD1. Germline trimming cut 5 bases from V and 6 bases from J; bases unmatched to any gene: 9. Germline assignment: CDR1 SQVTM and CDR2 ANQGSEA. The CDR3 has 13 residues. In DNA form, the CDR3 reads TGCAGCGTTTGGACAGGGTCGACTGGCGAGCAGTACTTC. Translation gives CSVWTGSTGEQYF.

The sample holds many counts of this clonotype. V gene TRBV30 combines with J gene TRBJ1-1; D ambiguous. The V and J ends lost 3 bases and 2 bases respectively, with 4 bases between them. This CDR3 is built from 11 residues. CDR1 is GTSNPN, CDR2 SVGIG, per germline (reference sequence). CDR3 sequence: CAWRENTEAFF. The CDR3 nucleotides are TGTGCCTGGAGAGAAAACACTGAAGCTTTCTTT.

In nucleotides, the CDR3 is TGTGCCAGCAGCCAAATTCCCTCGGACAGAAGCACAGATACGCAGTATTTT. Translation gives CASSQIPSDRSTDTQYF. V usage is TRBV14 and J usage is TRBJ2-3; a weak D match, TRBD1 (6 bases). Germline V gene lookup returns CDR1 SGHDN and CDR2 FVKESK. Trimming left V 2 bases short and J 0 bases short, with 15 bases between. CDR3 size: 17 residues.

This clonotype was seen repeatedly, ten times or more. The V and J genes are TRBV20-1 and TRBJ2-5, with D possibly being TRBD1 (5 bases). Germline V CDR1 and CDR2: DFQATT, SNEGSKA (reference sequence). V was shortened by 3 bases and J by 5 bases, with 10 bases between the two germline ends. This CDR3 spans 12 amino acids. CDR3 nucleotides: TGCAGTGCTAGTGTAGCAGGGGAGACCCAGTACTTC. Translating gives CSASVAGETQYF.

There are many counts of this clonotype. This chain links TRBV13 with TRBJ2-7, with a weak D call TRBD2 (6 bases). V shed 5 bases and J shed 6 bases, with 17 bases lying between them. Germline assignment: CDR1 PRHDT and CDR2 FYEKMQ (reference sequence). CDR3 length: 14 residues. The CDR3 coding sequence is TGTGCCAGCAGCCCGCAGACTAGTATCGGCGAGCAGTACTTC. Its protein is CASSPQTSIGEQYF. The whole variable domain, filled in from reference TRBV13 and TRBJ2-7, reads AAGVIQSPRHLIKEKRETATLKCYPIPRHDTVYWYQQGPGQDPQFLISFYEKMQSDKGSIPDRFSAQQFSDYHSELNMSSLELGDSALYFCASSPQTSIGEQYFGPGTRLTVT.

V usage is TRBV28 and J usage is TRBJ1-2; D is uncertain. This CDR3 region has 9 residues. The germline gives CDR1 MDHEN, CDR2 SYDVKM. The V end was cut by 8 bases, the J end by 4 bases, with 2 bases between. CDR3 nucleotide sequence: TGTGCCAGCGGCTATGGCTACACCTTC. Translated, it gives CASGYGYTF.

This clonotype turned up a few times. Just one base apart from a much larger clone, this may be a read error. The CDR3 bases are TGTGCCAGCAGTGAGGCAGATACGCAGTATTTT. Protein sequence: CASSEADTQYF. This chain connects TRBV6-1 to TRBJ2-3; D not resolved. V was trimmed by 3 bases and J by 4 bases, leaving 2 bases between them. From germline, CDR1 is MNHNS and CDR2 SASEGT. CDR3 length: 11 residues.

The rearrangement links TRBV12-3 or TRBV12-4 to TRBJ2-2; D is perhaps TRBD1 (6 bases). V was trimmed by 5 bases and J by 3 bases, leaving 13 bases between them. This CDR3 is built from 15 residues. The DNA for the CDR3 is TGTGCCAGCAGTGGACAGATGGGCCACACCGGGGAGCTGTTTTTT. Protein: CASSGQMGHTGELFF.

This chain links TRBV3-1 with TRBJ1-2; D ambiguous. This CDR3 has 15 amino acids. The ends were cut back, 1 base at V and 5 bases at J, with 14 bases in the middle. Germline loops: CDR1 LGHDT, CDR2 YNNKEL (reference sequence). The CDR3 sequence: CASSQVKEPPYGYTF. CDR3 in DNA: TGTGCCAGCAGCCAAGTGAAGGAACCCCCATATGGCTACACCTTC.

This clonotype ranks as medium-sized. This rearrangement joins TRBV12-3 or TRBV12-4 to TRBJ2-1; no clear D gene. This CDR3 spans 12 amino acids. The germline V and J ends were trimmed by 3 bases and 13 bases, with 13 bases remaining between them. The CDR3 here is CASSFNAPSQFF. The CDR3 DNA is TGTGCCAGCAGTTTCAACGCACCGTCACAGTTCTTC.

In this sample, this clonotype turned up many times. The gene calls are TRBV20-1 and TRBJ2-3, with a possible D match to TRBD2 (5 bases). CDR3 size: 14 residues. CDR1 and CDR2 from the germline V gene are DFQATT and SNEGSKA (reference sequence). V lost 3 bases and J 4 bases, leaving 14 bases between the germline ends. CDR3 sequence: CSASVGEGPDTQYF. For the CDR3, the DNA is TGCAGTGCTAGTGTGGGAGAAGGTCCAGATACGCAGTATTTT.

J is TRBJ2-7 and V is TRBV7-9; 7 nucleotides align to TRBD1. The CDR3 length is 14 residues. Unmatched junction bases numbered 9, after V lost 5 bases and J lost 5 bases. Germline values: CDR1 SEHNR, CDR2 FQNEAQ (reference sequence). Written as DNA, the CDR3 is TGTGCCAGCAGCATCCGACAGGGAGACCACGAGCAGTACTTC. Translated, it gives CASSIRQGDHEQYF.

The chain couples TRBV11-2 to TRBJ2-7; a possible D gene is TRBD2 (6 bases). Trimming took 6 bases from V and 1 from J, leaving 13 bases between them. Germline V CDR1 and CDR2: SGHAT, FQNNGV. This CDR3 contains 14 residues. CDR3 sequence (DNA): TGTGCCAGCAGTGACCCCGGGACTTCCTACGAGCAGTACTTC. It encodes CASSDPGTSYEQYF.

This clonotype was detected ten times or more. The chain employs TRBV2 and TRBJ2-7; perhaps D is TRBD1 or TRBD2 (5 bases each). V dropped 7 bases and J dropped 5 bases, with 15 bases sitting between them. Germline CDR1 and CDR2: SNHLY and FYNNEI. The CDR3 has 13 residues. CDR3 sequence reads: CASNRDPRHEQYF. The CDR3 DNA is TGTGCCAGCAACCGGGACCCACGCCACGAGCAGTACTTC.

This clonotype was found many times. The chain recombines TRBV20-1 with TRBJ2-7, with 9 bases aligning to TRBD2. CDR3 size: 12 residues. V shed 5 bases, J shed 7 bases, and the junction held 6 bases outside the gene matches. Germline CDR1 reads DFQATT; CDR2 reads SNEGSKA (reference sequence). The CDR3 DNA sequence: TGCAGTGCTCCGACTAGCGGCCTGGAGCAGTACTTC. As protein: CSAPTSGLEQYF.

The table lists this clonotype with a few counts. The rearrangement joins TRBV10-1 to TRBJ2-7; 9 positions match TRBD2. CDR3 length: 15 residues. V was pared by 4 bases and J by 3 bases, with 7 bases of the junction left unmatched. From germline, CDR1 is WNHNN and CDR2 SYGVQD (reference sequence). The CDR3 DNA is TGCGCCAGCAGTGGGGGACTAGCCTTTGGCTACGAGCAGTACTTC. It codes for CASSGGLAFGYEQYF.

This clonotype has ten or more counts. The chain carries TRBV12-3 or TRBV12-4 and TRBJ2-3; either TRBD1 or TRBD2 may fit D (5 bases each). The V gene lost 4 bases and the J gene lost 4 bases, with 15 bases spanning the gap. The length of the CDR3 is 15 residues. The CDR3 DNA reads TGTGCCAGCAGTTCCCGGGCTTTGGGGGCAGATACGCAGTATTTT. As protein: CASSSRALGADTQYF.

This clonotype was recorded many times. The rearrangement links TRBV4-1 to TRBJ2-7, with D tentatively TRBD1 or TRBD2 (5 bases each). Trimming took 2 bases from V and 2 from J, leaving 16 bases between them. Germline V lookup: CDR1 MGHRA, CDR2 YSYEKL. The CDR3 sequence is 16 residues long. In nucleotides, the CDR3 is TGCGCCAGCAGCCAACTGGTTGGGGGAGTGCCCTACGAGCAGTACTTC. It encodes CASSQLVGGVPYEQYF.

This clonotype was detected many times. The chain has TRBV5-4 and TRBJ2-3; perhaps TRBD1 as D (7 bases). The CDR3 covers 15 residues. CDR1 SGHNT and CDR2 YYREEE come from the germline V gene (reference sequence). V was shortened by 3 bases and J by 0 bases, with 11 bases between the two germline ends. DNA of the CDR3: TGTGCCAGCAGCTCGGGGGACAGAAGCACAGATACGCAGTATTTT. Protein product: CASSSGDRSTDTQYF.

This clonotype was counted ten times or more. This chain connects TRBV19 to TRBJ2-7; no firm D call. Germline V lookup: CDR1 LNHDA, CDR2 SQIVND (reference sequence). Trimming left V 5 bases short and J 4 bases short, with 12 bases between. This CDR3 contains 13 residues. CDR3 protein: CASSRGPGYEQYF. CDR3 DNA sequence: TGTGCCAGTAGTCGTGGGCCTGGTTACGAGCAGTACTTC.

This clonotype was picked up many times. The chain links TRBV4-2 to TRBJ1-1; maybe TRBD1 (5 bases). The CDR3 covers 17 residues. Trimming stripped 4 bases from V and 2 bases from J, with 20 bases between. Germline CDR1 and CDR2: LGHNA and YNFKEQ. The DNA for the CDR3 is TGTGCCAGCAGCCGGGTTCCTAGAACAGGAGGTAACACTGAAGCTTTCTTT. The encoded protein is CASSRVPRTGGNTEAFF.

The chain couples TRBV21-1 to TRBJ1-2; no DNA check was done on the table's D call, TRBD1. TRBV21-1 has pseudogene status. This CDR3 contains 15 residues. The CDR3 is CASSRCGTDPYGYTF. In nucleotides, the CDR3 is TGTGCCAGCAGCAGATGCGGGACAGATCCTTATGGCTACACCTTC.

This clonotype was observed many times. The chain employs TRBV19 and TRBJ1-5; D is unresolved. The germline V gene encodes CDR1 LNHDA and CDR2 SQIVND (reference sequence). Trimming cost V 5 bases and J 4 bases, with 9 bases left between them. This CDR3 region has 13 residues. The CDR3 loop reads CASSFSVNQPQHF. CDR3 in DNA: TGTGCCAGTAGTTTTTCAGTAAATCAGCCCCAGCATTTT.

This clonotype has a count of ten or more. CDR3 residues: CASRQSVNEQFF. The CDR3 DNA is TGTGCCAGCAGACAGAGTGTCAATGAGCAGTTCTTC. This sequence joins TRBV6-2 or TRBV6-3 and TRBJ2-1; the D is unclear. V shed 6 bases and J shed 6 bases, with 9 bases lying between them. The CDR3 is 12 amino acids. CDR1 and CDR2 (germline): MNHEY, SVGEGT.

The table lists this clonotype with many counts. This chain links TRBV2 with TRBJ1-2; D unresolved. Trimming took off 9 bases at V and 0 bases at J, with 8 bases between the two ends. The length of the CDR3 is 12 residues. Germline CDR1 reads SNHLY; CDR2 reads FYNNEI. CDR3 coding DNA: TGTGCCAGTTCAATGGCTAACTATGGCTACACCTTC. This sequence encodes CASSMANYGYTF.

This clonotype was detected many times. CDR3 nucleotide sequence: TGTGCCAGCAGTTTGGCTGGACAGGGACTTATCCTACGAGAGCAGTACTTC. Its translation is CASSLAGQGLILREQYF. The chain couples TRBV28 to TRBJ2-7; 8 nucleotides match TRBD1. The CDR3 spans 17 residues. CDR1 and CDR2 from the germline V gene are MDHEN and SYDVKM. The V gene end was trimmed by 3 bases and the J gene end by 7 bases; junction bases not matched to a gene: 17.

The sample holds a few counts of this clonotype. The V and J genes are TRBV27 and TRBJ2-3; TRBD2 aligns across 12 bases. In germline, CDR1 is MNHEY, CDR2 SMNVEV (reference sequence). Germline trimming cut 4 bases from V and 4 bases from J; bases unmatched to any gene: 9. The CDR3 contains 17 residues. CDR3 residues: CASSSRLAGVSSDTQYF. The CDR3 DNA reads TGTGCCAGCAGTTCGAGACTAGCGGGAGTTTCGTCAGATACGCAGTATTTT.

This clonotype has just a few counts. This chain links TRBV7-2 with TRBJ2-1, with 9 nucleotides matching TRBD2. The trim removed 1 base at V and 14 bases at J, leaving 9 bases unmatched. This CDR3 has 14 amino acids. Germline V CDR1 and CDR2: SGHTA, FQGNSA. CDR3 nucleotide sequence: TGTGCCAGCAGCTTAGAGCCCTTAGCGGGAGTCAAGTTCTTC. Translating it yields CASSLEPLAGVKFF.